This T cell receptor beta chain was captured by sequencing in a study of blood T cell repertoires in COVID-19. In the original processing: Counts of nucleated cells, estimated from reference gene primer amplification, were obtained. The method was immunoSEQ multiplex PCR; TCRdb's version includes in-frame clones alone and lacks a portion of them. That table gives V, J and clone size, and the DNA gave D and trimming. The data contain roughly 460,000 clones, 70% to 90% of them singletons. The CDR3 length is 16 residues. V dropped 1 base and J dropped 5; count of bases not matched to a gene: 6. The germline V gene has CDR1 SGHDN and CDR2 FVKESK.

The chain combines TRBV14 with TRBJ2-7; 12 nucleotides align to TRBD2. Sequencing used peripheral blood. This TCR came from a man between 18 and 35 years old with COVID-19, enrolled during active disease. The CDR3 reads CASSQGGTSGPNEQYF. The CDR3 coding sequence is TGTGCCAGCAGCCAAGGAGGGACTAGCGGGCCCAACGAGCAGTACTTC. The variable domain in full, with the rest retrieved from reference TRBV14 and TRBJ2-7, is EAGVTQFPSHSVIEKGQTVTLRCDPISGHDNLYWYRRVMGKEIKFLLHFVKESKQDESGMPNNRFLAERTGGTYSTLKVQPAELEDSGVYFCASSQGGTSGPNEQYFGPGTRLTVT.